This TCR beta chain was identified in a study of blood T cell repertoires in COVID-19. Turning to the study itself: The United States, Italy and Spain provided the acute and convalescent COVID-19 samples. Sample material is recorded as cDNA or gDNA derived from T cells, B-cell-depleted T cells, or PBMCs.

From germline, CDR1 is KGHSH and CDR2 LQKENI. This CDR3 contains 15 residues. Trimming stripped 2 bases from V and 7 bases from J, with 15 bases between. Clones were sequenced by immunoSEQ multiplex PCR, and TCRdb holds only the in-frame ones, with some missing. Among hundreds of thousands of clones listed, just over 85% were seen once. Input material: peripheral blood. The receptor comes from a woman aged 25 to 39 with active or convalescent COVID-19. This chain uses TRBV18 with TRBJ2-1; D perhaps matches TRBD2 (6 bases). The CDR3, as DNA: TGTGCCAGCTCACCAGTCTCGGGGGTTGGGAATGAGCAGTTCTTC. The encoded protein is CASSPVSGVGNEQFF.